These 32 T cell receptor beta chains share one sample of origin, sequenced in a study of metastatic and nonmetastatic thyroid tumors. TCRdb re-called the PCR reads via MiXCR. The data hold around 13,000 clones, with around a quarter observed a single time. The entire patient cohort was treatment-naive prior to thyroid surgery. The material sequenced was blood. All receptors come from a female donor with papillary thyroid cancer or a benign thyroid nodule (not recorded which). Some clones in this sample may be carry-over from other donors' samples.

J is TRBJ1-2 and V is TRBV7-9; the D is unclear. V was trimmed by 4 bases and J by 4 bases, leaving 10 bases between them. Germline V gene lookup returns CDR1 SEHNR and CDR2 FQNEAQ (reference sequence). The CDR3 covers 13 residues. In DNA form, the CDR3 reads TGTGCCAGCAGCTGGGATTCGCGCTATGGCTACACCTTC. Its translation is CASSWDSRYGYTF.

At least ten counts were recorded for this clone. The rearrangement joins TRBV13 to TRBJ2-2; 8 nucleotides agree with TRBD1. This CDR3 is built from 16 residues. V lost 4 bases, J lost 5 bases, and 9 bases stayed unmatched. Germline CDR1 is PRHDT and CDR2 is FYEKMQ (reference sequence). In nucleotides, the CDR3 is TGTGCCAGCAGCTCACCAGGGGGCAGTTGGACCGGGGAGCTGTTTTTT. Protein product: CASSSPGGSWTGELFF.

This clone was seen at least ten times. The rearrangement links TRBV11-1 to TRBJ2-3, with 8 bases aligning to TRBD1. J was trimmed by 4 bases and V by 5 bases; bases with no gene match: 8. Germline CDR1 reads SGHAT; CDR2 reads FQDESV (reference sequence). This CDR3 comprises 15 residues. This CDR3 reads CASSSRQGSSDTQYF. In DNA form, the CDR3 reads TGTGCCAGCAGCAGCAGACAGGGGTCGTCAGATACGCAGTATTTT.

In its sample, this clone was seen many times. The DNA of the CDR3 is TGCAGTGCTAGACTCCCAGCGGGGTCTAGCACAGATACGCAGTATTTT. As protein: CSARLPAGSSTDTQYF. The V and J genes are TRBV20-1 and TRBJ2-3, with 7 bases identical to TRBD2. Per the germline V gene, CDR1 is DFQATT and CDR2 is SNEGSKA (reference sequence). The CDR3 length is 16 residues. Germline trimming cut 2 bases from V and 0 bases from J; bases unmatched to any gene: 8.

Within the sample, this clone is medium-sized. The genes are TRBV6-2 or TRBV6-3 and TRBJ1-1; a possible D gene is TRBD1 (5 bases). The V gene lost 8 bases and the J gene lost 1 base, with 14 bases spanning the gap. The CDR3 spans 14 residues. Germline lookup yields CDR1 MNHEY and CDR2 SVGEGT. The chain's CDR3 is CASWEWGQNTEAFF. In DNA form, the CDR3 reads TGTGCCAGCTGGGAGTGGGGCCAGAACACTGAAGCTTTCTTT.

Notes on this clone: A much larger clonotype is one base distant, so this may be a read error. J is TRBJ2-3 and V is TRBV5-1; D gene uncertain. This CDR3 has 16 amino acids. Germline assignment: CDR1 SGHRS and CDR2 YFSETQ. This CDR3 is CASSLESLSNTDTQYF. The CDR3 region has the DNA TGTGCCAGCAGCCTGGAGAGCCTTTCAAACACAGATACGCAGTATTTT.

Worth noting for this clone: A read error is likely, as this CDR3 ends without the conserved phenylalanine or tryptophan. The CDR3 region has the DNA TGTGCCAGCATCCAAAGACAGGGAGATGGCTACACCCTC. This codes for CASIQRQGDGYTL. The chain links TRBV7-6 to TRBJ1-2; TRBD1 matches 7 bases. CDR1 and CDR2 (germline): SGHVS, FNYEAQ. This CDR3 is 13 amino acids long. The V gene end was trimmed by 7 bases and the J gene end by 6 bases; junction bases not matched to a gene: 8.

Details on this clone: A much bigger clone sits one base away, suggesting this may be a read error. The V call is TRBV9, the J call TRBJ2-7; a possible D gene is TRBD1 (5 bases). The CDR3 loop spans 15 amino acids. Germline loops: CDR1 SGDLS, CDR2 YYNGEE. This chain's CDR3 is CASGVGPGYIYEQYF. The CDR3 coding sequence is TGTGCCAGCGGCGTAGGGCCAGGGTATATCTACGAGCAGTACTTC.

This clone is termed medium-sized. The V gene is TRBV28, the J gene TRBJ2-2; the D gene is possibly TRBD1 (5 bases). V was clipped by 4 bases and J by 7 bases, with 13 bases between them. The V gene's germline CDR1 is MDHEN and CDR2 SYDVKM. This CDR3 spans 14 amino acids. In nucleotides, the CDR3 is TGTGCCAGCAGTTCCGCTTGGGGCAGCGGGGAGCTGTTTTTT. Protein sequence: CASSSAWGSGELFF. The variable domain in full, completed from reference TRBV28 and TRBJ2-2, reads DVKVTQSSRYLVKRTGEKVFLECVQDMDHENMFWYRQDPGLGLRLIYFSYDVKMKEKGDIPEGYSVSREKKERFSLILESASTNQTSMYLCASSSAWGSGELFFGEGSRLTVL.

Relative to its sample, this clone is medium-sized. The chain recombines TRBV27 with TRBJ2-7; D tentatively fits TRBD1 or TRBD2 (5 bases each). CDR1 and CDR2 from the germline V gene are MNHEY and SMNVEV (reference sequence). V lost 1 base, J lost 5 bases, and 15 bases lay in between. This CDR3 contains 15 residues. The CDR3 DNA reads TGTGCCAGCAGTTTATGGGCAGGGAGCATCGACGAGCAGTACTTC. Protein product: CASSLWAGSIDEQYF.

J is TRBJ1-1 and V is TRBV28; D gene unclear. Trimming pared 3 bases from V and 4 bases from J, leaving 18 bases between. The germline gives CDR1 MDHEN, CDR2 SYDVKM. The CDR3 sequence is 16 residues long. CDR3: CASSFRAHGFRTEAFF. The CDR3 region has the DNA TGTGCCAGCAGTTTTCGGGCACATGGGTTCCGCACTGAAGCTTTCTTT.

The gene calls are TRBV4-1 and TRBJ2-7; possibly TRBD2 for D (5 bases). In germline, CDR1 is MGHRA, CDR2 YSYEKL. V gave up 3 bases and J gave up 0 bases, with 12 bases separating them. The CDR3 loop spans 15 amino acids. CDR3 DNA sequence: TGCGCCAGCAGCCAGCAAGCGGTATTCTCCTACGAGCAGTACTTC. Translating it yields CASSQQAVFSYEQYF.

By proportion, this clone is medium-sized. The rearrangement links TRBV2 to TRBJ1-6; D is unclear. Germline-derived CDR1 and CDR2 are SNHLY and FYNNEI. The CDR3 is 13 amino acids. V was pared by 4 bases and J by 6 bases, with 7 bases between. The CDR3 DNA reads TGTGCCAGCAGTGTTGGGCTTAATTCACCCCTCCACTTT. Its protein is CASSVGLNSPLHF.

The chain is built from TRBV11-3 and TRBJ2-7, with D perhaps assigned TRBD1 or TRBD2 (5 bases each). The V gene's germline CDR1 is SGHNT and CDR2 YENEEA. The V end was cut by 3 bases, the J end by 6 bases, with 15 bases between. The CDR3 runs 14 residues. The CDR3 bases are TGTGCCAGCAGCTTGAGGCAGGGAGACTCCGAGCAGTACTTC. It specifies CASSLRQGDSEQYF.

The CDR3: CSARGTGLLGQPQHF. In DNA form, the CDR3 reads TGCAGTGCTAGAGGAACGGGACTTTTAGGTCAGCCCCAGCATTTT. The gene calls are TRBV20-1 and TRBJ1-5, with D perhaps matching TRBD1 (5 bases). V was pared by 1 base and J by 6 bases, with 16 bases between. Germline lookup yields CDR1 DFQATT and CDR2 SNEGSKA (reference sequence). This CDR3 is 15 amino acids long.

This clone appeared many times. A much larger clone differs from this one at a single base, so this may be a read error. The chain links TRBV7-9 to TRBJ2-3; D remains unclear. CDR3 length: 11 amino acids. Trimming stripped 8 bases from V and 7 bases from J, with 10 bases between. CDR1 is SEHNR and CDR2 is FQNEAQ in the germline V gene (reference sequence). In nucleotides, the CDR3 is TGTGCCAGCCTAGGGATATATACGCAGTATTTT. Translation: CASLGIYTQYF.

This clone was picked up many times. The V and J genes are TRBV5-1 and TRBJ1-2, with D hard to call. The V end was cut by 4 bases, the J end by 8 bases, with 9 bases between. Germline CDR1 SGHRS, CDR2 YFSETQ. The CDR3 length is 11 residues. This chain's CDR3 is CASSVVLGYTF. CDR3 bases: TGCGCCAGCAGCGTCGTTCTGGGCTACACCTTC.

The chain is built from TRBV6-5 and TRBJ1-1; D unclear. V lost 2 bases and J 6 bases, leaving 13 bases between the germline ends. The germline gives CDR1 MNHEY, CDR2 SVGAGI. The CDR3 has 14 residues. CDR3: CASSYGGRLPEAFF. Written as DNA, the CDR3 is TGTGCCAGCAGTTACGGCGGCAGATTGCCTGAAGCTTTCTTT.

This clone was seen a handful of times. This may stem from a read error, because a much larger clone lies one nucleotide away. V gene TRBV6-1 combines with J gene TRBJ1-6; perhaps TRBD1 as D (5 bases). From germline, CDR1 is MNHNS and CDR2 SASEGT. The CDR3 is 12 residues long. The CDR3 coding sequence is TGCGCCACCCGGGACTGCTATTCACCCCTCCACTTT. It codes for CATRDCYSPLHF.

About this clone itself: This clone may be a read error of a much larger clone one base away. The CDR3 DNA follows: TGCAGTGCTGAATGGTGTAGCGGGGGGTTTAAGCAGTATTTT. Translated, it gives CSAEWCSGGFKQYF. This chain joins TRBV20-1 and TRBJ2-3, with 10 bases aligning to TRBD2. V lost 5 bases, J lost 11 bases, and 13 bases stayed unmatched. From germline, CDR1 is DFQATT and CDR2 SNEGSKA (reference sequence). This CDR3 is built from 14 residues.

Ten or more counts support this clone. The chain combines TRBV11-1 with TRBJ2-3; TRBD2 agrees at 8 bases. V dropped 10 bases and J dropped 0; count of bases not matched to a gene: 9. CDR1 is SGHAT and CDR2 is FQDESV in the germline V gene (reference sequence). CDR3 length: 15 residues. Here the CDR3 reads CAITGGDLSTDTQYF. The CDR3 DNA reads as TGTGCCATTACGGGGGGGGATCTCAGCACAGATACGCAGTATTTT. Complete variable domain (other parts from reference TRBV11-1 and TRBJ2-3): EAEVAQSPRYKITEKSQAVAFWCDPISGHATLYWYRQILGQGPELLVQFQDESVVDDSQLPKDRFSAERLKGVDSTLKIQPAELGDSAMYLCAITGGDLSTDTQYFGPGTRLTVL.

This clone has ten or more counts. The chain links TRBV10-3 to TRBJ2-1, with TRBD2 identical over 12 bases. J lost 7 bases, V lost 3 bases, and 7 bases had no gene match. The CDR3 loop spans 16 amino acids. Germline-derived CDR1 and CDR2 are ENHRY and SYGVKD. The CDR3 protein is CAISDGLAGGDNEQFF. CDR3 in DNA: TGTGCCATCAGTGATGGGCTAGCGGGAGGGGATAATGAGCAGTTCTTC.

This clone was observed a few times. The rearrangement joins TRBV6-1 to TRBJ2-7, with 7 nucleotides matching TRBD2. This CDR3 comprises 15 residues. CDR1 MNHNS and CDR2 SASEGT come from the germline V gene. V trimming: 4 bases; J trimming: 6 bases; junction bases outside the gene matches: 12. CDR3 sequence: CASSGVGAGTIEQYF. The CDR3, as DNA: TGTGCCAGCAGTGGGGTCGGCGCGGGGACTATCGAGCAGTACTTC.

The chain is built from TRBV19 and TRBJ2-7, with 7 bases that match TRBD2. The CDR3 runs 15 residues. V shed 5 bases and J 2 bases; nucleotides not matched to a gene: 9. Germline assignment: CDR1 LNHDA and CDR2 SQIVND (reference sequence). The DNA of the CDR3 is TGTGCCAGTAGTCTGCTTGGGGGGGGAACCTACGAGCAGTACTTC. Protein product: CASSLLGGGTYEQYF. The full variable domain, rest sourced from reference TRBV19 and TRBJ2-7, is DGGITQSPKYLFRKEGQNVTLSCEQNLNHDAMYWYRQDPGQGLRLIYYSQIVNDFQKGDIAEGYSVSREKKESFPLTVTSAQKNPTAFYLCASSLLGGGTYEQYFGPGTRLTVT.

V is TRBV20-1 and J is TRBJ1-3; D unclear. The CDR3 runs 14 residues. Germline lookup yields CDR1 DFQATT and CDR2 SNEGSKA (reference sequence). The V end was cut by 6 bases, the J end by 0 bases, with 12 bases between. The CDR3 coding sequence is TGCAGTGCAAGAAAGGGAGGCTCTGGAAACACCATATATTTT. This codes for CSARKGGSGNTIYF.

This clone was counted at least ten times. This chain uses TRBV20-1 with TRBJ2-4, with D possibly being TRBD2 (6 bases). Germline lookup yields CDR1 DFQATT and CDR2 SNEGSKA (reference sequence). This CDR3 comprises 15 residues. V gave up 0 bases and J gave up 7 bases, with 16 bases separating them. This chain's CDR3 is CSAREVVGGGNIQYF. As DNA, the CDR3 is TGCAGTGCTAGAGAGGTTGTGGGGGGTGGGAACATTCAGTACTTC.

In its sample, this clone was seen many times. The rearrangement links TRBV7-2 to TRBJ2-1; perhaps TRBD2 as D (6 bases). Trimming pared 0 bases from V and 0 bases from J, leaving 15 bases between. The CDR3 totals 18 residues. Per the germline V gene, CDR1 is SGHTA and CDR2 is FQGNSA. The CDR3 coding sequence is TGTGCCAGCAGCTTAGCACGGGGACTCTCCAGCTCCTACAATGAGCAGTTCTTC. Translating it yields CASSLARGLSSSYNEQFF.

Details on this clone: Mismatch with germline at one junction end may stem from a read error. The rearrangement uses TRBV15 and TRBJ2-5, with a weak D call TRBD1 (6 bases). CDR1 is LNHNV, CDR2 YYDKDF, per germline (reference sequence). There are 16 residues in the CDR3. CDR3 DNA: TGTGCCACCAGCAGAGGGGAAGCTGGGGGACAAGATACCCAGTACTTC. Translating gives CATSRGEAGGQDTQYF.

This clone is medium-sized (0.01 to 0.1%) within its sample. The chain uses TRBV20-1 and TRBJ2-1; 7 positions match TRBD2. The trim removed 6 bases at V and 0 bases at J, leaving 8 bases unmatched. Germline CDR1 DFQATT, CDR2 SNEGSKA (reference sequence). CDR3 length: 15 amino acids. CDR3 protein: CSATVTSSSYNEQFF. In nucleotides, the CDR3 is TGCAGTGCGACCGTGACTAGCAGCTCCTACAATGAGCAGTTCTTC.

The CDR3 sequence is CASSLGGQTGELFF. For the CDR3, the DNA is TGTGCCAGCAGTTTAGGGGGCCAGACCGGGGAGCTGTTTTTT. The chain links TRBV12-3 or TRBV12-4 to TRBJ2-2, with D possibly matching TRBD1 (5 bases). The CDR3 spans 14 residues. V was clipped by 1 base and J by 5 bases, with 8 bases between them.

In this sample, this clone turned up many times. The V and J genes are TRBV19 and TRBJ2-2, with D possibly being TRBD1 or TRBD2 (6 bases each). The CDR3 runs to 15 residues. V lost 6 bases to trimming and J lost 5 bases, with 16 bases between them. Germline CDR1 and CDR2: LNHDA and SQIVND (reference sequence). CDR3 DNA: TGTGCCAGTAGGGGAAAACAGGGAGGAACCGGGGAGCTGTTTTTT. Protein product: CASRGKQGGTGELFF.

This clone appeared many times. CDR3: CASTNFAGTGDMSAGNTIYF. The DNA for the CDR3 is TGTGCCAGTACAAACTTCGCCGGGACAGGGGACATGAGCGCTGGAAACACCATATATTTT. The chain joins TRBV19 to TRBJ1-3, with 10 bases lining up with TRBD1. Germline trimming cut 7 bases from V and 2 bases from J; bases unmatched to any gene: 20. Germline V gene sequence: CDR1 LNHDA, CDR2 SQIVND (reference sequence). CDR3 length equals 20 residues.